What follows are 32 T cell receptor beta chains derived from one specimen sequenced in a study of beta chain features in type 1 diabetes. Notes on the study in general: Researchers report that Type 1 diabetes patients had moderately but significantly shorter TCRB CDR3s across all four CD4+ subsets.

These receptors have no known antigen. The study reverse transcribed the entire isolated RNA, so it sequenced expressed TCRB transcripts. TCRdb keeps only in-frame clones here, not all; method: immunoSEQ multiplex PCR. The sample consists of 600,000 to 700,000 clones, 9.5% to 15% of them appearing once. The sequenced material came from naive CD4+ T cells from blood. Every receptor here comes from a man aged 25 to 40 with type 1 diabetes.

The chain combines TRBV30 with TRBJ1-3; unclear D gene. V was clipped by 5 bases and J by 4 bases, with 9 bases between them. The germline gives CDR1 GTSNPN, CDR2 SVGIG (reference sequence). The CDR3 length is 12 residues. CDR3 protein: CAWENGGNTIYF. The CDR3 nucleotides are TGTGCCTGGGAAAATGGAGGAAACACCATATATTTT.

CDR3 protein: CASRGPGTDEQYF. The CDR3 nucleotides read TGTGCCAGCCGAGGGCCGGGAACTGACGAGCAGTACTTC. V usage is TRBV6-6 and J usage is TRBJ2-7, with D maybe TRBD2 (5 bases). Trimming removed 8 bases at V and 5 bases at J, with 16 bases between. The CDR3 covers 13 residues. CDR1 and CDR2 (germline): MNHNY, SVGAGI (reference sequence).

V is TRBV29-1 and J is TRBJ2-5; the D gene is possibly TRBD1 (6 bases). V was cut by 5 bases and J by 1 base, with 8 bases left in between. Germline lookup yields CDR1 SQVTM and CDR2 ANQGSEA. The CDR3 contains 12 residues. CDR3 sequence reads: CSVWTAQETQYF. CDR3 DNA: TGCAGCGTTTGGACAGCCCAAGAGACCCAGTACTTC. Variable domain in full (rest from reference TRBV29-1 and TRBJ2-5): SAVISQKPSRDICQRGTSLTIQCQVDSQVTMMFWYRQQPGQSLTLIATANQGSEATYESGFVIDKFPISRPNLTFSTLTVSNMSPEDSSIYLCSVWTAQETQYFGPGTRLLVL.

The chain joins TRBV6-6 to TRBJ1-2; D remains unclear. Germline V gene data show CDR1 as MNHNY and CDR2 as SVGAGI (reference sequence). The V and J ends lost 10 bases and 6 bases respectively, with 9 bases between them. The CDR3 loop spans 10 amino acids. CDR3 in amino acids: CAIDGDGYTF. For the CDR3, the DNA is TGTGCCATTGACGGTGATGGCTACACCTTC.

The chain couples TRBV6-1 to TRBJ1-2, with D hard to call. The germline V gene has CDR1 MNHNS and CDR2 SASEGT. V dropped 1 base and J dropped 1 base, with 7 bases sitting between them. This CDR3 is 14 amino acids long. CDR3 amino acids: CASSEGMVNYGYTF. In DNA form, the CDR3 reads TGTGCCAGCAGTGAAGGCATGGTTAACTATGGCTACACCTTC.

V gene TRBV19 combines with J gene TRBJ2-3; 8 bases are shared with TRBD2. The CDR3 loop spans 15 amino acids. The V gene's germline CDR1 is LNHDA and CDR2 SQIVND (reference sequence). V was clipped by 7 bases and J by 2 bases; unmatched bases: 8. The CDR3 spells CASNLAGHTTDTQYF. For the CDR3, the DNA is TGTGCCAGTAACTTAGCGGGACATACCACAGATACGCAGTATTTT.

This chain connects TRBV5-1 to TRBJ1-4; D gene uncertain. V shed 2 bases and J shed 0 bases, with 8 bases lying between them. The CDR3 is made up of 15 amino acids. The germline CDR1 and CDR2 sequences are SGHRS and YFSETQ. Written as DNA, the CDR3 is TGCGCCAGCAGCTTAGGCTTTGCAACTAATGAAAAACTGTTTTTT. It is translated as CASSLGFATNEKLFF.

This clone was recorded a few times. This chain uses TRBV5-1 with TRBJ2-3; D may be TRBD2 (5 bases). Germline CDR1 is SGHRS and CDR2 is YFSETQ. V was pared by 0 bases and J by 2 bases, with 16 bases between. The CDR3 extends over 17 amino acids. CDR3 sequence reads: CASSLVLRGHFTDTQYF. The CDR3 bases are TGCGCCAGCAGCTTGGTCCTTCGAGGGCACTTCACAGATACGCAGTATTTT.

This clone appeared a few times. The chain couples TRBV5-1 to TRBJ2-5; 13 bases align to TRBD2. Germline CDR1 SGHRS, CDR2 YFSETQ. CDR3 length: 15 residues. Trimming removed 4 bases from V and 5 bases from J; junction bases left unmatched: 5. The CDR3 reads CASSPTSGGHETQYF. In DNA form, the CDR3 reads TGCGCCAGCAGCCCGACTAGCGGGGGGCACGAGACCCAGTACTTC. The full variable domain, completed using reference TRBV5-1 and TRBJ2-5, is KAGVTQTPRYLIKTRGQQVTLSCSPISGHRSVSWYQQTPGQGLQFLFEYFSETQRNKGNFPGRFSGRQFSNSRSEMNVSTLELGDSALYLCASSPTSGGHETQYFGPGTRLLVL.

V and J are TRBV7-2 and TRBJ1-3, with D unclear. CDR3 size: 17 residues. Germline assignment: CDR1 SGHTA and CDR2 FQGNSA. With 5 bases removed from V and 0 bases from J, the gap between germline ends came to 17 bases. The CDR3 region is CASSRVGPTTSGNTIYF. The CDR3 coding sequence is TGTGCCAGCAGCCGGGTTGGACCGACGACCTCTGGAAACACCATATATTTT.

The rearrangement uses TRBV6-5 and TRBJ2-7; the D gene is possibly TRBD1 (5 bases). The CDR3 length is 15 residues. Germline loops: CDR1 MNHEY, CDR2 SVGAGI. The V end lost 6 bases, the J end lost 1 base, and 16 bases lay between the germline ends. CDR3 protein: CASSRIGRGSYEQYF. CDR3 coding DNA: TGTGCCAGCAGCAGGATTGGTAGGGGTTCCTACGAGCAGTACTTC.

This clone was observed many times. This chain joins TRBV10-3 and TRBJ2-5; TRBD1 agrees at 10 bases. Looked up from germline, CDR1 is ENHRY and CDR2 is SYGVKD. V gave up 6 bases and J gave up 3 bases; unmatched junction bases: 1. The CDR3 is 13 amino acids. The CDR3: CAIRGTGEETQYF. Here the CDR3 DNA reads TGTGCCATCAGGGGGACAGGGGAAGAGACCCAGTACTTC.

This clone was picked up a small number of times. The V and J genes are TRBV30 and TRBJ2-2; D is perhaps TRBD1 (5 bases). CDR1 is GTSNPN, CDR2 SVGIG, per germline (reference sequence). V was clipped by 1 base and J by 1 base, with 7 bases between them. This CDR3 spans 14 amino acids. This chain's CDR3 is CAWSEGLNTGELFF. In DNA, the CDR3 is TGTGCCTGGAGTGAGGGGCTGAACACCGGGGAGCTGTTTTTT.

This clone was detected a few times. The rearrangement links TRBV29-1 to TRBJ2-5; D gene uncertain. The CDR3 has 13 residues. Between the trimmed V and J ends, which lost 3 bases and 4 bases, there was a span of 12 bases. Per germline, CDR1 SQVTM and CDR2 ANQGSEA. The chain's CDR3 is CSVEVAARETQYF. As DNA, the CDR3 is TGCAGCGTTGAGGTGGCGGCTCGAGAGACCCAGTACTTC.

This chain links TRBV4-2 with TRBJ2-3, with D possibly called TRBD1 or TRBD2 (7 bases each). V dropped 4 bases and J dropped 6 bases, with 17 bases sitting between them. The CDR3 consists of 15 residues. Germline loops: CDR1 LGHNA, CDR2 YNFKEQ. CDR3 nucleotide sequence: TGTGCCAGCAGCCCCCAGGGGGGGCCGGGGGATACGCAGTATTTT. Translation gives CASSPQGGPGDTQYF.

The rearrangement links TRBV27 to TRBJ1-2; TRBD1 matches 7 bases. Trimming took 8 bases from V and 4 from J; bases not matched to a gene: 7. Germline CDR1 and CDR2: MNHEY and SMNVEV (reference sequence). This CDR3 spans 13 amino acids. Here the CDR3 reads CASGPGGAYGYTF. The CDR3 nucleotides read TGTGCCAGCGGTCCAGGGGGGGCCTATGGCTACACCTTC.

This clone has just a few counts. This chain connects TRBV2 to TRBJ1-1; D is ambiguous. With 6 bases removed from V and 0 bases from J, the gap between germline ends came to 11 bases. This CDR3 is built from 14 residues. The germline V gene encodes CDR1 SNHLY and CDR2 FYNNEI. Written as DNA, the CDR3 is TGTGCCAGCAGCTTCCGGCGCATGAACACTGAAGCTTTCTTT. It is translated as CASSFRRMNTEAFF. The whole variable domain, remainder taken from reference TRBV2 and TRBJ1-1, is EPEVTQTPSHQVTQMGQEVILRCVPISNHLYFYWYRQILGQKVEFLVSFYNNEISEKSEIFDDQFSVERPDGSNFTLKIRSTKLEDSAMYFCASSFRRMNTEAFFGQGTRLTVV.

V usage is TRBV6-6 and J usage is TRBJ2-5, with 10 positions matching TRBD1. The CDR3 covers 13 residues. Germline-derived CDR1 and CDR2 are MNHNY and SVGAGI (reference sequence). The junction had 2 bases not matched to a gene; V was cut back by 5 bases and J by 5 bases. CDR3 protein: CASSPTGGETQYF. The DNA of the CDR3 is TGTGCCAGCAGTCCGACAGGGGGCGAGACCCAGTACTTC.

CDR3 in amino acids: CAINYPGQGFTDTQYF. The CDR3 DNA sequence: TGTGCCATTAATTATCCGGGACAGGGGTTCACAGATACGCAGTATTTT. The V call is TRBV7-9, the J call TRBJ2-3, with 10 nucleotides matching TRBD1. Germline CDR1 SEHNR, CDR2 FQNEAQ (reference sequence). CDR3 size: 16 residues. Trimming cost V 10 bases and J 2 bases; bases outside gene matches: 12.

The chain recombines TRBV30 with TRBJ1-3; D ambiguous. The CDR3 sequence is 15 residues long. The ends were cut back, 0 bases at V and 0 bases at J, with 9 bases in the middle. Germline loops: CDR1 GTSNPN, CDR2 SVGIG (reference sequence). The CDR3 DNA follows: TGTGCCTGGAGTGTTGGCAGGAACTCTGGAAACACCATATATTTT. Its translation is CAWSVGRNSGNTIYF.

Only a few counts were recorded for this clone. The rearrangement uses TRBV4-2 and TRBJ1-4; unclear D gene. The CDR3 runs to 12 residues. Deletions cut 0 bases from V and 7 bases from J, with 3 bases between. Germline lookup yields CDR1 LGHNA and CDR2 YNFKEQ. The CDR3, as DNA: TGTGCCAGCAGCCAAGAACGTGAAAAACTGTTTTTT. This translates into CASSQEREKLFF.

The chain links TRBV7-2 to TRBJ2-7; D may be TRBD2 (5 bases). V was pared by 0 bases and J by 0 bases, with 18 bases between. CDR3 length: 18 residues. The germline V gene has CDR1 SGHTA and CDR2 FQGNSA. Here the CDR3 reads CASSLAVWRLGSSYEQYF. The CDR3 nucleotides are TGTGCCAGCAGCTTAGCAGTGTGGCGGTTGGGGAGCTCCTACGAGCAGTACTTC. Together with reference TRBV7-2 and TRBJ2-7, the CDR3 gives the full variable domain: GAGVSQSPSNKVTEKGKDVELRCDPISGHTALYWYRQSLGQGLEFLIYFQGNSAPDKSGLPSDRFSAERTGGSVSTLTIQRTQQEDSAVYLCASSLAVWRLGSSYEQYFGPGTRLTVT.

The chain employs TRBV5-1 and TRBJ2-7, with 9 bases matching TRBD1. This CDR3 is 14 amino acids long. Trimming removed 3 bases from V and 5 bases from J; junction bases left unmatched: 6. The germline CDR1 and CDR2 sequences are SGHRS and YFSETQ. The DNA of the CDR3 is TGCGCCAGCAGCTGGAGGACAGGGGAGGACGAGCAGTACTTC. Its protein product is CASSWRTGEDEQYF.

This clone was picked up a small number of times. The CDR3 coding sequence is TGTGCCAGCAGCTTCGGGACAGGGGGCCTCGAGCAGTACTTC. Protein sequence: CASSFGTGGLEQYF. This sequence joins TRBV14 and TRBJ2-7; the match to TRBD1 covers 12 bases. The CDR3 length is 14 residues. Germline assignment: CDR1 SGHDN and CDR2 FVKESK. Trimming removed 5 bases from V and 6 bases from J; junction bases left unmatched: 5.

The genes are TRBV7-8 and TRBJ2-3; TRBD2 might be the D (6 bases). Germline loops: CDR1 SGHVS, CDR2 FQNEAQ. Trimming left V 5 bases short and J 0 bases short, with 15 bases between. The CDR3 consists of 16 residues. The CDR3 coding sequence is TGTGCCAGCAGCACCCAACTAGCTGCTAGCACAGATACGCAGTATTTT. Its translation is CASSTQLAASTDTQYF.

V usage is TRBV5-1 and J usage is TRBJ2-5, with D unclear. V lost 0 bases and J lost 0, with 12 bases in between. Per the germline V gene, CDR1 is SGHRS and CDR2 is YFSETQ. The CDR3 extends over 16 amino acids. For the CDR3, the DNA is TGCGCCAGCAGCTTGGCCGGCTCAGACTACCAAGAGACCCAGTACTTC. Translating gives CASSLAGSDYQETQYF.

The CDR3 DNA follows: TGTGCCAGCAGCCGCATGCTCAGGGACGAGCAGTACTTC. The encoded protein is CASSRMLRDEQYF. The chain employs TRBV7-9 and TRBJ2-5, with D maybe TRBD1 (5 bases). The J call may be mistaken, given a closer DNA end match to TRBJ2-7. The germline CDR1 and CDR2 sequences are SEHNR and FQNEAQ (reference sequence). The CDR3 has 13 amino acids.

Remarks on this clone: Other nucleotide sequences in the sample specify the same CDR3. This chain uses TRBV7-3 with TRBJ1-2; 9 bases map to TRBD1. The CDR3 runs to 13 residues. Germline V gene lookup returns CDR1 SGHTA and CDR2 FQGTGA. V gave up 6 bases and J gave up 4 bases; unmatched junction bases: 3. CDR3 loop: CASSPGQGYGYTF. The CDR3 DNA reads as TGTGCCAGCAGTCCGGGACAGGGCTATGGCTACACCTTC.

This clone showed up just a few times. The chain uses TRBV18 and TRBJ2-6, with TRBD2 as a possible D gene (5 bases). CDR1 KGHSH and CDR2 LQKENI come from the germline V gene. V gave up 6 bases and J gave up 0 bases, with 15 bases separating them. The CDR3 length is 17 residues. The chain's CDR3 is CASSSGQQLSGANVLTF. As DNA, the CDR3 is TGTGCCAGCTCGAGCGGCCAGCAGCTCTCTGGGGCCAACGTCCTGACTTTC.

This clone was seen only a few times. This rearrangement joins TRBV9 to TRBJ2-7, with a possible D match to TRBD1 (5 bases). The length of the CDR3 is 14 residues. Trimming took off 3 bases at V and 4 bases at J, with 14 bases between the two ends. CDR1 and CDR2 from the germline V gene are SGDLS and YYNGEE. CDR3 region: CASSAGIFRYEQYF. CDR3 in DNA: TGTGCCAGCAGCGCAGGGATTTTCAGGTACGAGCAGTACTTC.

The V call is TRBV27, the J call TRBJ2-3; the D call may be TRBD1 or TRBD2 (5 bases each). The CDR3 contains 14 residues. Germline CDR1 is MNHEY and CDR2 is SMNVEV (reference sequence). Trimming cost V 6 bases and J 6 bases, with 16 bases left between them. DNA of the CDR3: TGTGCCAGCAGCCCGACCTGGGGGTCCGATACGCAGTATTTT. Translated, it gives CASSPTWGSDTQYF.

This chain uses TRBV29-1 with TRBJ1-3; D unclear. The CDR3 has 14 amino acids. CDR1 is SQVTM, CDR2 ANQGSEA, per germline. V was cut by 4 bases and J by 0 bases, with 10 bases left in between. As DNA, the CDR3 is TGCAGCGTTGGATCCGGGCCCTCTGGAAACACCATATATTTT. It yields the protein CSVGSGPSGNTIYF.